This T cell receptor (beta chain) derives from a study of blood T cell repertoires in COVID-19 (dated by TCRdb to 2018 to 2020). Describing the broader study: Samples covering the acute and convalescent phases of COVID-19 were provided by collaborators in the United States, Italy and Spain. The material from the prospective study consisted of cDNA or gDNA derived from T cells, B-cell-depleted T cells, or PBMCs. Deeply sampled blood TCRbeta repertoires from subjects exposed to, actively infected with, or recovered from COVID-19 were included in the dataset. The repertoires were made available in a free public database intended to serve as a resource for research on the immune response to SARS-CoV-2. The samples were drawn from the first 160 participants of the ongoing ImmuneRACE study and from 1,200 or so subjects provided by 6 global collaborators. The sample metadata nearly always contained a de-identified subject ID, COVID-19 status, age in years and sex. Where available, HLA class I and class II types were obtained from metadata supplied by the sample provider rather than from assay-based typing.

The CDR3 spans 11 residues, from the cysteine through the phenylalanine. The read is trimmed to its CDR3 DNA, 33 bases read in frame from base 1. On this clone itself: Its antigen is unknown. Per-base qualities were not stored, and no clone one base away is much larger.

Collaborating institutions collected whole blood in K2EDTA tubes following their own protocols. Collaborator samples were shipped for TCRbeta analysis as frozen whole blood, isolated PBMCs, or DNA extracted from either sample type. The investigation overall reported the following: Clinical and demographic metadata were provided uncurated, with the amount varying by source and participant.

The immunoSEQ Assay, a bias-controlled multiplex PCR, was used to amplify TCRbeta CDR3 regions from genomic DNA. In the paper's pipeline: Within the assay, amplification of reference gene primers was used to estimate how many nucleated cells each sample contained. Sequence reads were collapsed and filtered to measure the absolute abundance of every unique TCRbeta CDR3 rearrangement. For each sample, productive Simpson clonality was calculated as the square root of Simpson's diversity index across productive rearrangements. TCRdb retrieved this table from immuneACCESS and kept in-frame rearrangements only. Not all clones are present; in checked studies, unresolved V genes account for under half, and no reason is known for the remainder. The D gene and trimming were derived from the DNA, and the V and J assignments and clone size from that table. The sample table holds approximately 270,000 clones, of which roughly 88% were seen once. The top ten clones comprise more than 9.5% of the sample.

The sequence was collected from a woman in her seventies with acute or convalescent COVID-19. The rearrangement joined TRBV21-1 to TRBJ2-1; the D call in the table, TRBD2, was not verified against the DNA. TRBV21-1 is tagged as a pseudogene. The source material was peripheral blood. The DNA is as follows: TGTGCCAGCAGCAATCCCTATGAGCAGTTCTTC. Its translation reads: CASSNPYEQFF.